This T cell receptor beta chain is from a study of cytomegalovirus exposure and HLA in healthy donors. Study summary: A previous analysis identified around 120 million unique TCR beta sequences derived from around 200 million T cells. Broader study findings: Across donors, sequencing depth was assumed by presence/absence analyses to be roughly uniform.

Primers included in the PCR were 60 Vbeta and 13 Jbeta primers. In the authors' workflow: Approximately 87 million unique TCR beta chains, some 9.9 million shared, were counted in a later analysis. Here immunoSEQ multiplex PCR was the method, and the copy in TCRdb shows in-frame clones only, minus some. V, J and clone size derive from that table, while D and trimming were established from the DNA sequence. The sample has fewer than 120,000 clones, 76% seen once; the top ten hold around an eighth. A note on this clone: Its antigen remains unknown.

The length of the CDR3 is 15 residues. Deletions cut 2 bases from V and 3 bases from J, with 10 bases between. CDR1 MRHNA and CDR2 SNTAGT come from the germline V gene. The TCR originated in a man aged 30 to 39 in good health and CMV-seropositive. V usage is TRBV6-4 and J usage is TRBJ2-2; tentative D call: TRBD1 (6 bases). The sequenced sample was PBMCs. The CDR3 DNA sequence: TGTGCCAGCAGTGACAGGGGGTCGGACACCGGGGAGCTGTTTTTT. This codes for CASSDRGSDTGELFF.